This T cell receptor (beta chain) originates from a study of blood T cells in healthy people across ages. Sample-barcoded 5' priming and a J-beta primer mix drove a second PCR of about 6 to 12 cycles. A tag from a template-switch adaptor with 12 random nucleotides marked each cDNA molecule. A single record per CDR3 protein comes from TCRdb applying MiXCR to the 5' RACE reads. Here the sample spans approximately 960,000 distinct CDR3 sequences, almost 30% being singletons. This clonotype has at least ten counts. Trimming removed 4 bases from V and 2 bases from J; junction bases left unmatched: 10. Germline values: CDR1 LGHDT, CDR2 YNNKEL (reference sequence). The CDR3 contains 18 residues. This same sample was also taken into another study, of T cells of mothers and their children. From that second work: Samples were obtained from a few healthy Caucasian mothers and their six children.

Sequenced: blood. The TCR comes from a woman between 40 and 50 years old in good health. This chain joins TRBV3-1 and TRBJ2-1; 11 bases align to TRBD2. DNA for the CDR3: TGTGCCAGCAGCCCAACTACTCTAGCGGGGGGAACCTACAATGAGCAGTTCTTC. Translating it yields CASSPTTLAGGTYNEQFF.